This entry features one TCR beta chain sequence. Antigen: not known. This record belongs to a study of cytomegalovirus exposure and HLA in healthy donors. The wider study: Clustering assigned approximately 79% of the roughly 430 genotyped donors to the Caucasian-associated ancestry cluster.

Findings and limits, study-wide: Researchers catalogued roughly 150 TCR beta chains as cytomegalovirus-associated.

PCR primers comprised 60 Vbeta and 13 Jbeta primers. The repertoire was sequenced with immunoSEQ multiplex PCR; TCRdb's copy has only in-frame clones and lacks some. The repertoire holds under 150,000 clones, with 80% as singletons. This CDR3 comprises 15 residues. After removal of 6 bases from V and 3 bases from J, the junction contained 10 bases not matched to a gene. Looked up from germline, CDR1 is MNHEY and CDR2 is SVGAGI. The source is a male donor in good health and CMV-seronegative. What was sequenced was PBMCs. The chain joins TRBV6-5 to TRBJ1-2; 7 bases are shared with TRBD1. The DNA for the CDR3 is TGTGCCAGCAGACTTTCCGGGACAGCATACTATGGCTACACCTTC. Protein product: CASRLSGTAYYGYTF.